A selection of T cell receptor beta chains follows, all from one sample in a study of CD8 T cells in ankylosing spondylitis. A single record per CDR3 protein comes from TCRdb applying MiXCR to the 5' RACE reads. The sample contains about 220,000 distinct CDR3 sequences, under 30% of which appear only once. The specimen was blood, either unsorted or a sorted T cell fraction (not recorded which). These receptors were taken from a male donor with ankylosing spondylitis or in good health (not recorded which). CDR3s include the opening cysteine and the closing phenylalanine or tryptophan. D genes are given only for firm matches. Some rows have no size entry. The others give once, few or many, or a class for an expanded clone.

d_gene	abundance	j_gene	v_gene	CDR3nt	CDR3aa
TRBD1	many	TRBJ1-1	TRBV11-2	TGTGCCAGCAGCTTTCCGGAGACAGGGGTGAACACTGAAGCTTTCTTT	CASSFPETGVNTEAFF
-	many	TRBJ2-7	TRBV29-1	TGCAGCGTTGGACGTACCTACGAGCAGTACTTC	CSVGRTYEQYF
-	-	TRBJ1-1	TRBV29-1	TGCAGCGTGAACAGTGTGAACACTGAAGCTTTCTTT	CSVNSVNTEAFF
TRBD2	-	TRBJ2-7	TRBV27	TGTGCCAGCAGTTTGGGACTAGCGGGACCCGAGCAGTACTTC	CASSLGLAGPEQYF
-	many	TRBJ1-1	TRBV4-2	TGTGCCAGCAGCTCGGTTCAAGACCAGGCTGAAGCTTTCTTT	CASSSVQDQAEAFF
TRBD1	-	TRBJ1-2	TRBV9	TGTGCCAGCAGCGTAGTGAGTTTGGACAGGGGGCGTTTGAACTATGGCTACACCTTC	CASSVVSLDRGRLNYGYTF
TRBD2	many	TRBJ2-5	TRBV20-1	TGCAGTGCTACTAGCGGGGGAGAGACCCAGTACTTC	CSATSGGETQYF
-	few	TRBJ2-3	TRBV20-1	TGCAGTGCTAGAGATCTTGCCACCCGACACACAGATACGCAGTATTTT	CSARDLATRHTDTQYF
TRBD2	many	TRBJ2-5	TRBV4-2	TGTGCCAGCAGCCCTTCGGGAGGGGCAGAGACCCAGTACTTC	CASSPSGGAETQYF
-	-	TRBJ1-1	TRBV29-1	TGCAGCGTTACGATGAACACTGAAGCTTTCTTT	CSVTMNTEAFF
-	-	TRBJ2-7	TRBV7-2	TGTGCCAGCAGCTTAGATGGCAGGAGGGAGCAGTACTTC	CASSLDGRREQYF
TRBD2	-	TRBJ2-1	TRBV12-3/TRBV12-4	TGTGCCAGCAGTTTAGAAAGCGGGAGTTTAAATGAGCAGTTCTTC	CASSLESGSLNEQFF
TRBD2	-	TRBJ2-5	TRBV5-1	TGCGCCAGCAGCTTGATGCCTAGCGGACGGGAGACCCAGTACTTC	CASSLMPSGRETQYF
-	many	TRBJ1-1	TRBV5-1	TGCGCCAGCAGCCGTGTTGGGAGCGGGGACACTGAAGCTTTCTTT	CASSRVGSGDTEAFF
TRBD1	-	TRBJ2-7	TRBV20-1	TGCAGTGCTAGGACCGGGACAGGGACGCACGAGCAGTACTTC	CSARTGTGTHEQYF
-	many	TRBJ2-1	TRBV12-3/TRBV12-4	TGTGCCAGCAGAGGGCTGAATGAGCAGTTCTTC	CASRGLNEQFF
-	-	TRBJ2-4	TRBV6-5	TGTGCCAGCAGTTACTCCTGGGCGCAGGGAGACATTCAGTACTTC	CASSYSWAQGDIQYF
-	-	TRBJ2-6	TRBV20-1	TGCAGTGCTAGAGCAGGGGAGGCCGGGGCCAACGTCCTGACTTTC	CSARAGEAGANVLTF
-	-	TRBJ2-3	TRBV4-2	TGTGCCAGCAGCCAAGAAGATAGCAGCACAGATACGCAGTATTTT	CASSQEDSSTDTQYF
-	many	TRBJ2-1	TRBV18	TGTGCCAGCTCACCACAGGGCTATACGTCTGATGAGCAGTTCTTC	CASSPQGYTSDEQFF
TRBD2	-	TRBJ2-7	TRBV5-6	TGTGCCAGCACCCCACTAGCGGAGCCCTACGAGCAGTACTTC	CASTPLAEPYEQYF
-	-	TRBJ2-3	TRBV29-1	TGCAGCGTACGAAAAACAGATACGCAGTATTTT	CSVRKTDTQYF
TRBD2	few	TRBJ2-7	TRBV7-2	TGTGCCAGCAGCTGGGGGGAGGGACTAGCTGGCGAGCAGTACTTC	CASSWGEGLAGEQYF
TRBD2	-	TRBJ2-5	TRBV20-1	TGCAGTGTGCTCAGGGGAGCGGGAGGCCCGGGGGAGACCCAGTACTTC	CSVLRGAGGPGETQYF
TRBD1	-	TRBJ2-5	TRBV6-1	TGTGCCAGCAGCCGACAGGGGGGACGGGAGACCCAGTACTTC	CASSRQGGRETQYF
TRBD2	many	TRBJ2-5	TRBV5-1	TGCGCCAGCACCTCTGGACTAGCGGTCCAAGAGACCCAGTACTTC	CASTSGLAVQETQYF
-	many	TRBJ2-1	TRBV5-1	TGCGCCAGCAGCCTGTCCGGGACCTCCTACAATGAGCAGTTCTTC	CASSLSGTSYNEQFF
TRBD2	many	TRBJ2-2	TRBV6-2/TRBV6-3	TGTGCCAGCACCCCCCGGGGGGGGACCGGCACCGGGGAGCTGTTTTTT	CASTPRGGTGTGELFF
-	many	TRBJ1-1	TRBV3-1	TGTGCCAGCAGCCAAGGGGATCACACTGAAGCTTTCTTT	CASSQGDHTEAFF
TRBD2	many	TRBJ2-1	TRBV20-1	TGCAGTGCTAGAGATTTTCGCGGGACTAGCGACAATGAGCAGTTCTTC	CSARDFRGTSDNEQFF
TRBD1	many	TRBJ2-7	TRBV5-5	TGTGCCAGCAGCTCCGGACAGGGAAGGGGCTACGAGCAGTACTTC	CASSSGQGRGYEQYF
-	many	TRBJ2-3	TRBV5-6	TGTGCCAGCAGCTTGCAGTCAACAGATACGCAGTATTTT	CASSLQSTDTQYF
TRBD1	few	TRBJ2-2	TRBV5-1	TGCGCCAGCAGCCCGGGACAGACGACGAACACCGGGGAGCTGTTTTTT	CASSPGQTTNTGELFF
TRBD1	many	TRBJ1-2	TRBV6-1	TGTGCCAGCAACCCAGGGGGATCCTATGGCTACACCTTC	CASNPGGSYGYTF
-	many	TRBJ2-1	TRBV6-1	TGTGCCAGCAGTGAAACTAGACCAGAGCAGTTCTTC	CASSETRPEQFF
-	many	TRBJ2-3	TRBV11-2	TGTGCCAGCAGCCCCCGGGGGGATACGCAGTATTTT	CASSPRGDTQYF
TRBD1	many	TRBJ2-7	TRBV5-6	TGTGCCAGCAGCTTCCGGGACAGGGGCCCCTACGAGCAGTACTTC	CASSFRDRGPYEQYF
TRBD2	few	TRBJ2-5	TRBV10-3	TGTGCCATCAGTGAGTCGTCTAGCGGGAGGGAGACCCAGTACTTC	CAISESSSGRETQYF
-	many	TRBJ2-7	TRBV3-1	TGTGCCAGCAGCCAAGACTACGAGCAGTACTTC	CASSQDYEQYF
-	many	TRBJ1-6	TRBV20-1	TGCAGTGCAACTTCGGAGGGACACAATAATTCACCCCTCCACTTT	CSATSEGHNNSPLHF
TRBD1	-	TRBJ2-7	TRBV20-1	TGCAGTGCTAGGCACGGACAGGGTAGCTACGAGCAGTACTTC	CSARHGQGSYEQYF
TRBD1	few	TRBJ2-7	TRBV10-2	TGCGCCAGCACTTATACCACGGGACAGGGCTACGAGCAGTACTTC	CASTYTTGQGYEQYF
-	-	TRBJ2-1	TRBV4-2	TGTGCCAGCAGCCATGGACTCGATCCTTTCAATGAGCAGTTCTTC	CASSHGLDPFNEQFF
TRBD2	few	TRBJ2-2	TRBV6-5	TGTGCCAGCAGTTCTACGACTAGCGACGGTGAGCTGTTTTTT	CASSSTTSDGELFF
-	few	TRBJ2-1	TRBV15	TGTGCCACCAGCAGAGATATCGGCGCGAACTCCTACAATGAGCAGTTCTTC	CATSRDIGANSYNEQFF
TRBD1	many	TRBJ1-6	TRBV3-1	TGTGCCAGCAGCAAGGACAGGAGCTCACCCCTCCACTTT	CASSKDRSSPLHF
-	-	TRBJ2-5	TRBV9	TGTGCCAGCAGCGTAGGTCAAGGCTATGAGACCCAGTACTTC	CASSVGQGYETQYF
-	-	TRBJ1-2	TRBV7-9	TGTGCCAGCAGCACCGACGCGCCGATGAACTATGGCTACACCTTC	CASSTDAPMNYGYTF
-	many	TRBJ2-3	TRBV6-2/TRBV6-3	TGTGCCAGCACCTGGGGACTCGGGGGAGATACGCAGTATTTT	CASTWGLGGDTQYF
-	once	TRBJ1-2	TRBV7-8	TGTGCCAGCAGCTCGCGCCAACTCAGGGATAACTATGGCTACACCTTC	CASSSRQLRDNYGYTF
TRBD2	many	TRBJ2-7	TRBV5-1	TGCGCCAGCAGCTTGGGGAGCGGGAGGGCCTACGAGCAGTACTTC	CASSLGSGRAYEQYF
TRBD2	many	TRBJ2-3	TRBV15	TGTGCCACCAGCAGAGGGACTTCAGCGGGAGTTATGGGGTCAGATACGCAGTATTTT	CATSRGTSAGVMGSDTQYF
-	many	TRBJ2-1	TRBV20-1	TGCAGTGCTAGAGTGGGGGCTTTTGCCTACAATGAGCAGTTCTTC	CSARVGAFAYNEQFF
TRBD1	many	TRBJ2-2	TRBV5-1	TGCGCCAGCAGCTTGCGACAGGGGCACACCGGGGAGCTGTTTTTT	CASSLRQGHTGELFF
TRBD2	-	TRBJ2-5	TRBV27	TGTGCCAGCAGTTTAAGGGGTAGCGGGAGGTGGGAGACCCAGTACTTC	CASSLRGSGRWETQYF